This TCR beta chain was observed in a study of CD8 T cells in ankylosing spondylitis. Study findings and constraints: A subset of motif variants has previously been described in the synovial fluid and blood of reactive arthritis. Within ankylosing spondylitis blood, a TCR beta motif made up of roughly eight highly homologous variants appeared to be characteristic. Clones linked to disease were reported to show significant enrichment in matched ankylosing spondylitis synovial fluid. The authors found the disease-linked clones to be CD8+ and relatively rare in peripheral blood.

At least ten counts were recorded for this clonotype. Its antigen remains unknown. Quantitative 5'-RACE with molecular barcodes was used to make the TCR beta libraries. TCRdb analysed the 5' RACE reads with MiXCR anew, one entry per CDR3 protein. The sample has 450,000 to 550,000 distinct CDR3 sequences; roughly 5.2% are singletons. Germline values: CDR1 SQVTM, CDR2 ANQGSEA. The CDR3 loop spans 15 amino acids. Unmatched junction bases numbered 12, after V lost 8 bases and J lost 6 bases. The V and J genes are TRBV29-1 and TRBJ2-2, with TRBD2 identical over 10 bases. Material: blood, either unsorted or a sorted T cell fraction (not recorded which). The sequence derives from a male donor with ankylosing spondylitis. CDR3 DNA: TGCAGCTACGCCGGGCTAGCGGGAGTTTCCGGGGAGCTGTTTTTT. It encodes CSYAGLAGVSGELFF.